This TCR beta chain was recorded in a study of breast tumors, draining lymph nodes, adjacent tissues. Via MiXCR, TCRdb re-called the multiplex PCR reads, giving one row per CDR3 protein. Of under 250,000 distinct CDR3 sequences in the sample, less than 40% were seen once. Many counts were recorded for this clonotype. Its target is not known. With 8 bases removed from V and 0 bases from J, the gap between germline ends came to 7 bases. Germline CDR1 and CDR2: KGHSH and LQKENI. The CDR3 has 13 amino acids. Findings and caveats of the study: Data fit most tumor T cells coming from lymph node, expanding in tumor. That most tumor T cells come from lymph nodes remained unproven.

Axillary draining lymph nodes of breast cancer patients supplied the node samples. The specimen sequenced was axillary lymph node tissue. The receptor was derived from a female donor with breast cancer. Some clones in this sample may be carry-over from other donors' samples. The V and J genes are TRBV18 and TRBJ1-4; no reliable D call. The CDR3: CASTPATNEKLFF. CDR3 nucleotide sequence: TGTGCCAGCACTCCGGCAACTAATGAAAAACTGTTTTTT.